A selection of T cell receptor beta chains follows, all from one sample in a study of blood T cell repertoires in COVID-19. Repertoires were generated with immunoSEQ multiplex PCR, while TCRdb's copy carries only in-frame clones and drops some. In the table there are more than 65,000 clones, around 79% of which are singletons. Sequences were obtained from peripheral blood. These receptors were collected from a woman aged 70 to 79 with acute or convalescent COVID-19. The CDR3 runs from the conserved cysteine through the conserved F or W. Fields, in order: V gene, D gene, J gene, clone size, CDR3 protein, CDR3 DNA. A D gene is named only where the DNA matches it firmly. Only some rows state a clone size, as once, few, many or a class for expanded clones.

V: TRBV6-5; D: .; J: TRBJ2-3; size: .; CDR3: CASSWAQASTDTQYF; DNA: TGTGCCAGCAGTTGGGCCCAGGCTAGCACAGATACGCAGTATTTT
V: TRBV5-4; D: TRBD1; J: TRBJ2-3; size: .; CDR3: CASSAGTGGGADTQYF; DNA: TGTGCCAGCAGCGCTGGGACAGGGGGAGGCGCAGATACGCAGTATTTT
V: TRBV7-9; D: TRBD2; J: TRBJ2-2; size: .; CDR3: CATRGLAGALVSGELFF; DNA: TGTGCCACCCGGGGACTAGCGGGAGCCTTGGTATCAGGGGAGCTGTTTTTT
V: TRBV7-8; D: .; J: TRBJ1-6; size: once; CDR3: CASSLTTGSSYNSPLHF; DNA: TGTGCCAGCAGCTTAACCACAGGGAGCTCCTATAATTCACCCCTCCACTTT
V: TRBV7-9; D: .; J: TRBJ2-1; size: .; CDR3: CASSWGGARNEQFF; DNA: TGTGCCAGCAGCTGGGGCGGGGCGCGAAATGAGCAGTTCTTC
V: TRBV3-1/TRBV3-2; D: .; J: TRBJ1-2; size: .; CDR3: CASSQKSLYGYTF; DNA: TGTGCCAGCAGCCAAAAGAGTCTCTATGGCTACACCTTC
V: TRBV19; D: TRBD2; J: TRBJ2-7; size: .; CDR3: CASSIGWTSGGYEQYF; DNA: TGTGCCAGTAGTATTGGTTGGACTAGCGGGGGTTACGAGCAGTACTTC
V: TRBV5-1; D: TRBD1; J: TRBJ1-2; size: .; CDR3: CASSIDRGNYGYTF; DNA: TGCGCCAGCAGCATCGACAGGGGGAACTATGGCTACACCTTC
V: TRBV5-6; D: .; J: TRBJ1-2; size: .; CDR3: CASSTRVMDGYTF; DNA: TGTGCCAGCAGCACGAGGGTAATGGATGGCTACACCTTC
V: TRBV29-1; D: TRBD1; J: TRBJ2-2; size: .; CDR3: CSVGTGGPKNTGELFF; DNA: TGCAGCGTGGGGACAGGGGGGCCTAAGAACACCGGGGAGCTGTTTTTT
V: TRBV15; D: .; J: TRBJ2-5; size: .; CDR3: CATSRDLGIRETQYF; DNA: TGTGCCACCAGCAGAGATCTAGGTATTAGGGAGACCCAGTACTTC
V: TRBV28; D: .; J: TRBJ1-1; size: .; CDR3: CASTAVRLEAFF; DNA: TGTGCCAGCACCGCAGTGAGACTTGAAGCTTTCTTT
V: TRBV7-8; D: TRBD1; J: TRBJ1-4; size: .; CDR3: CASSPLDRPNEKLFF; DNA: TGTGCCAGCAGCCCCCTGGACAGGCCCAATGAAAAACTGTTTTTT
V: TRBV11-2; D: .; J: TRBJ1-1; size: .; CDR3: CASSPARGTTEAFF; DNA: TGTGCCAGCAGCCCGGCGCGGGGGACCACTGAAGCTTTCTTT
V: TRBV10-1; D: .; J: TRBJ2-7; size: .; CDR3: CASSDSESEQYF; DNA: TGCGCCAGCAGTGATTCGGAGAGCGAGCAGTACTTC